The 27 T cell receptor beta chains in this list originate from one sample, sequenced in a study of CD8 T cells in ankylosing spondylitis. TCRdb reanalysed the 5' RACE reads using MiXCR and keeps one entry per CDR3 protein. The table includes about 340,000 distinct CDR3 sequences, roughly 14% detected once. Sample: blood, either unsorted or a sorted T cell fraction (not recorded which). The receptor set was obtained from a male donor with ankylosing spondylitis or in good health (not recorded which).

This clonotype showed up just a few times. V gene TRBV3-1 combines with J gene TRBJ1-4, with D possibly matching TRBD1 (5 bases). This CDR3 region has 15 residues. Germline CDR1 reads LGHDT; CDR2 reads YNNKEL (reference sequence). V was cut by 4 bases and J by 0 bases, with 9 bases left in between. CDR3 nucleotides: TGTGCCAGCAGCCTGAGGGGAGCAACTAATGAAAAACTGTTTTTT. Residues: CASSLRGATNEKLFF.

This clonotype showed up just a few times. J is TRBJ1-1 and V is TRBV10-2; TRBD1 agrees at 8 bases. Germline V CDR1 and CDR2: WSHSY, SAAADI. J was trimmed by 4 bases and V by 6 bases; bases with no gene match: 1. The length of the CDR3 is 12 residues. The CDR3 nucleotides read TGCGCCAGCAGGGACAGGGTCACTGAAGCTTTCTTT. Protein: CASRDRVTEAFF.

The CDR3 region has the DNA TGTGCCAGCAGCGTAGGCTCCGGGACGGCGAACACCGGGGAGCTGTTTTTT. Translated: CASSVGSGTANTGELFF. The chain combines TRBV9 with TRBJ2-2; the D gene could be TRBD1 or TRBD2 (5 bases each). Germline assignment: CDR1 SGDLS and CDR2 YYNGEE. The CDR3 extends over 17 amino acids. Trimming left V 0 bases short and J 0 bases short, with 12 bases between. The full variable domain, completed using reference TRBV9 and TRBJ2-2, is DSGVTQTPKHLITATGQRVTLRCSPRSGDLSVYWYQQSLDQGLQFLIQYYNGEERAKGNILERFSAQQFPDLHSELNLSSLELGDSALYFCASSVGSGTANTGELFFGEGSRLTVL.

The chain couples TRBV27 to TRBJ1-2; TRBD1 agrees at 8 bases. With V trimmed by 5 bases and J by 2 bases, 7 bases remained unmatched. The CDR3 length is 15 residues. Germline CDR1 and CDR2: MNHEY and SMNVEV (reference sequence). CDR3 nucleotide sequence: TGTGCCAGCAGTAGAACCGGGACAGGAAACTATGGCTACACCTTC. Its translation: CASSRTGTGNYGYTF.

The V and J genes are TRBV12-3 or TRBV12-4 and TRBJ2-3; 8 nucleotides match TRBD1. J was trimmed by 5 bases and V by 7 bases; bases with no gene match: 5. The CDR3 has 13 amino acids. CDR3 in DNA: TGTGCCAGCACTTGGACAGGGAAAGATACGCAGTATTTT. It codes for CASTWTGKDTQYF.

In its sample, this clonotype was seen many times. The rearrangement links TRBV5-1 to TRBJ2-5; 9 positions match TRBD1. Germline V lookup: CDR1 SGHRS, CDR2 YFSETQ. V was pared by 4 bases and J by 2 bases, with 6 bases of the junction left unmatched. This CDR3 has 15 amino acids. CDR3 region: CASSTGGASQETQYF. CDR3 bases: TGCGCCAGCAGCACAGGGGGCGCTTCGCAAGAGACCCAGTACTTC.

The chain is built from TRBV12-5 and TRBJ2-3; TRBD2 aligns across 14 bases. The CDR3 is 18 residues long. The germline V gene has CDR1 LGHNT and CDR2 FRNRAP. Unmatched junction bases numbered 8, after V lost 4 bases and J lost 2 bases. CDR3 in DNA: TGTGCTAGTGGTTCAGGGACTAGCGGGGGATTCCTCACAGATACGCAGTATTTT. Protein product: CASGSGTSGGFLTDTQYF.

V usage is TRBV5-1 and J usage is TRBJ2-3; D not certain. Germline lookup yields CDR1 SGHRS and CDR2 YFSETQ. Trimming removed 4 bases at V and 2 bases at J, with 8 bases between. The CDR3 totals 13 residues. As DNA, the CDR3 is TGCGCCAGCAGCCCGGCGACCACAGATACGCAGTATTTT. Its translation: CASSPATTDTQYF. Using reference TRBV5-1 and TRBJ2-3 for the parts outside the CDR3, the full variable domain is KAGVTQTPRYLIKTRGQQVTLSCSPISGHRSVSWYQQTPGQGLQFLFEYFSETQRNKGNFPGRFSGRQFSNSRSEMNVSTLELGDSALYLCASSPATTDTQYFGPGTRLTVL.

The gene calls are TRBV20-1 and TRBJ2-1; D not certain. The CDR3 is made up of 12 amino acids. V shed 3 bases and J shed 7 bases, with 10 bases lying between them. CDR1 and CDR2 (germline): DFQATT, SNEGSKA (reference sequence). The chain's CDR3 is CSASPMENEQFF. The CDR3 DNA reads as TGCAGTGCTAGTCCCATGGAGAATGAGCAGTTCTTC.

The V and J genes are TRBV18 and TRBJ1-1, with D perhaps matching TRBD1 (5 bases). In germline, CDR1 is KGHSH, CDR2 LQKENI. Trimming left V 6 bases short and J 1 base short, with 9 bases between. The CDR3 is made up of 13 amino acids. The DNA of the CDR3 is TGTGCCAGCTCGTCACAGGAGAACACTGAAGCTTTCTTT. Its translation is CASSSQENTEAFF.

The CDR3 sequence: CASSSIQGSSYNEQFF. CDR3 coding DNA: TGTGCCAGCAGCTCAATTCAGGGGAGCTCCTACAATGAGCAGTTCTTC. The chain combines TRBV5-6 with TRBJ2-1; the D gene is possibly TRBD1 (6 bases). The CDR3 is 16 residues long. The V gene lost 3 bases and the J gene lost 0 bases, with 13 bases spanning the gap. Germline values: CDR1 SGHDT, CDR2 YYEEEE.

In its sample, this clonotype was seen a few times. The gene calls are TRBV7-2 and TRBJ2-7; D is perhaps TRBD2 (7 bases). Looked up from germline, CDR1 is SGHTA and CDR2 is FQGNSA. The CDR3 is 17 amino acids. With 0 bases removed from V and 4 bases from J, the gap between germline ends came to 19 bases. Written as DNA, the CDR3 is TGTGCCAGCAGCTTAGCGCTAGGGACGGGGGGCCAATACGAGCAGTACTTC. Residues: CASSLALGTGGQYEQYF.

This clonotype showed up just a few times. The J gene is TRBJ2-6, the V gene TRBV7-9; D not certain. Germline V gene sequence: CDR1 SEHNR, CDR2 FQNEAQ (reference sequence). This CDR3 comprises 14 residues. Between the trimmed V and J ends, which lost 10 bases and 0 bases, there was a span of 10 bases. In nucleotides, the CDR3 is TGTGCCAATACCAAGAGCTCTGGGGCCAACGTCCTGACTTTC. It translates to CANTKSSGANVLTF. Full variable domain (rest looked up from reference TRBV7-9 and TRBJ2-6): DTGVSQNPRHKITKRGQNVTFRCDPISEHNRLYWYRQTLGQGPEFLTYFQNEAQLEKSRLLSDRFSAERPKGSFSTLEIQRTEQGDSAMYLCANTKSSGANVLTFGAGSRLTVL.

This clonotype was seen only a few times. This chain connects TRBV4-1 to TRBJ2-1; TRBD2 aligns across 8 bases. V trimming: 5 bases; J trimming: 10 bases; junction bases outside the gene matches: 16. The CDR3 extends over 16 amino acids. Germline CDR1 and CDR2: MGHRA and YSYEKL. The CDR3 DNA is TGCGCCAGCAGCTCAATTGAACGCGGGAGGTCTCGGGAGCAGTTCTTC. Protein: CASSSIERGRSREQFF.

The CDR3 here is CSVEDGRTSTDTQYF. In DNA, the CDR3 is TGCAGCGTTGAAGATGGCCGGACTAGCACAGATACGCAGTATTTT. This chain uses TRBV29-1 with TRBJ2-3; D might be TRBD2 (5 bases). V was cut by 0 bases and J by 0 bases, with 10 bases left in between. Germline CDR1 reads SQVTM; CDR2 reads ANQGSEA. The CDR3 is 15 residues long.

This clonotype has just a few counts. The chain has TRBV5-1 and TRBJ1-2, with 9 nucleotides matching TRBD1. The CDR3 runs to 16 residues. Germline loops: CDR1 SGHRS, CDR2 YFSETQ. J lost 2 bases, V lost 4 bases, and 9 bases had no gene match. The CDR3 sequence: CASSRGDRDSNYGYTF. DNA of the CDR3: TGCGCCAGCAGCCGCGGGGACAGGGATTCGAACTATGGCTACACCTTC.

This clonotype was seen only a few times. V usage is TRBV12-3 or TRBV12-4 and J usage is TRBJ2-7; 8 bases agree with TRBD2. The CDR3 loop spans 14 amino acids. V lost 2 bases to trimming and J lost 5 bases; unmatched junction nucleotides: 5. The CDR3 bases are TGTGCCAGCAGTTTAACCGGGAGGGCCGACGAGCAGTACTTC. As protein: CASSLTGRADEQYF.

The V and J genes are TRBV5-1 and TRBJ2-2; possibly TRBD2 for D (6 bases). V was clipped by 2 bases and J by 3 bases, with 11 bases between them. CDR1 and CDR2 from the germline V gene are SGHRS and YFSETQ. This CDR3 region has 15 residues. The CDR3 nucleotides are TGCGCCAGCAGCTTCAATAGCGGTGACACCGGGGAGCTGTTTTTT. This gives the protein CASSFNSGDTGELFF.

The rearrangement joins TRBV12-5 to TRBJ2-1; D is undetermined. The V end lost 0 bases, the J end lost 0 bases, and 12 bases lay between the germline ends. CDR1 is LGHNT, CDR2 FRNRAP, per germline. The CDR3 runs 17 residues. The CDR3 DNA sequence: TGTGCTAGTGGTTTGGTAGGGCAGGTCGGCTCCTACAATGAGCAGTTCTTC. Translating it yields CASGLVGQVGSYNEQFF.

The table lists this clonotype with a few counts. V usage is TRBV4-2 and J usage is TRBJ2-5; D gene uncertain. CDR1 is LGHNA and CDR2 is YNFKEQ in the germline V gene. Trimming removed 0 bases from V and 2 bases from J, with 10 bases in between. The CDR3 extends over 15 amino acids. Written as DNA, the CDR3 is TGTGCCAGCAGCCAAGAACCAGCGCAACAAGAGACCCAGTACTTC. The encoded protein is CASSQEPAQQETQYF.

This clonotype was counted only a few times. The V gene is TRBV7-9, the J gene TRBJ2-3; unclear D gene. The CDR3 sequence is 20 residues long. Trimming removed 1 base from V and 5 bases from J, with 28 bases in between. Germline V lookup: CDR1 SEHNR, CDR2 FQNEAQ (reference sequence). The CDR3 region has the DNA TGTGCCAGCAGCTTAGGGGCATGGGCGGACCTGCCTCGTCGGAGAGATACGCAGTATTTT. Translation: CASSLGAWADLPRRRDTQYF.

CDR3 sequence reads: CAIGGTDQNIQYF. DNA of the CDR3: TGTGCCATCGGGGGGACGGACCAAAACATTCAGTACTTC. The rearrangement links TRBV10-3 to TRBJ2-4; D might be TRBD2 (6 bases). CDR1 is ENHRY, CDR2 SYGVKD, per germline. V was cut by 8 bases and J by 5 bases, with 13 bases left in between. The CDR3 length is 13 residues.

This clonotype was found a few times. The chain combines TRBV29-1 with TRBJ2-1, with 7 bases that match TRBD2. V lost 1 base and J lost 5; bases outside the gene matches: 11. Germline V gives CDR1 SQVTM, CDR2 ANQGSEA. The CDR3 runs 16 residues. The CDR3 DNA is TGCAGCGTTGAAGGCGACGCGGGAGAGGACCACAATGAGCAGTTCTTC. Protein sequence: CSVEGDAGEDHNEQFF.

The chain is built from TRBV5-1 and TRBJ2-3; 7 bases are shared with TRBD1. The CDR3 covers 16 residues. Looked up from germline, CDR1 is SGHRS and CDR2 is YFSETQ. Germline trimming cut 5 bases from V and 3 bases from J; bases unmatched to any gene: 12. CDR3 DNA: TGCGCCAGCAGTCGTCTGGGACAGCACTCGACAGATACGCAGTATTTT. Its protein is CASSRLGQHSTDTQYF. The full variable domain, its missing parts supplied by reference TRBV5-1 and TRBJ2-3, is KAGVTQTPRYLIKTRGQQVTLSCSPISGHRSVSWYQQTPGQGLQFLFEYFSETQRNKGNFPGRFSGRQFSNSRSEMNVSTLELGDSALYLCASSRLGQHSTDTQYFGPGTRLTVL.

This clonotype showed up just a few times. The CDR3 region has the DNA TGTGCCAGCAGTGCCGGGACAGGGGTGGATACGCAGTATTTT. This translates into CASSAGTGVDTQYF. The chain links TRBV2 to TRBJ2-3; 10 bases are shared with TRBD1. With 4 bases clipped from V and 6 bases from J, the junction kept 4 bases outside the gene matches. The CDR3 extends over 14 amino acids. CDR1 is SNHLY and CDR2 is FYNNEI in the germline V gene. Looking up the rest from reference TRBV2 and TRBJ2-3 gives the full variable domain: EPEVTQTPSHQVTQMGQEVILRCVPISNHLYFYWYRQILGQKVEFLVSFYNNEISEKSEIFDDQFSVERPDGSNFTLKIRSTKLEDSAMYFCASSAGTGVDTQYFGPGTRLTVL.

CDR3 coding DNA: TGTGCCAGCAGTTTGCGTGATTGGTTCGGGAGAAACAACACTGAAGCTTTCTTT. It specifies CASSLRDWFGRNNTEAFF. The chain joins TRBV12-3 or TRBV12-4 to TRBJ1-1; D unresolved. Trimming took off 3 bases at V and 2 bases at J, with 22 bases between the two ends. The CDR3 sequence is 18 residues long.

The chain links TRBV30 to TRBJ2-7; tentative D call: TRBD2 (6 bases). Per germline, CDR1 GTSNPN and CDR2 SVGIG (reference sequence). This CDR3 spans 13 amino acids. The V gene lost 4 bases and the J gene lost 5 bases, with 15 bases spanning the gap. The CDR3 here is CAWTGGQGNEQYF. The CDR3 DNA sequence: TGTGCCTGGACCGGGGGTCAGGGCAACGAGCAGTACTTC.